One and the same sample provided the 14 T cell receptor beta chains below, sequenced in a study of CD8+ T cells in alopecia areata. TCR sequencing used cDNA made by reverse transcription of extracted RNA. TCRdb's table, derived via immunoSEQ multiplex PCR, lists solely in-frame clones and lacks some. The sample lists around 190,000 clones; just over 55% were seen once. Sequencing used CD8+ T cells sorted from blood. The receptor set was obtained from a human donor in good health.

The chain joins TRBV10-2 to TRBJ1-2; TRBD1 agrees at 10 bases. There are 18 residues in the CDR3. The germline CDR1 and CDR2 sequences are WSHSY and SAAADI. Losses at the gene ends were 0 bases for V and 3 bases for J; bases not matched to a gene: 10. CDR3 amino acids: CASSESRTGGMIDYGYTF. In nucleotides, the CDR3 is TGCGCCAGCAGTGAGTCGCGGACAGGGGGAATGATCGACTATGGCTACACCTTC.

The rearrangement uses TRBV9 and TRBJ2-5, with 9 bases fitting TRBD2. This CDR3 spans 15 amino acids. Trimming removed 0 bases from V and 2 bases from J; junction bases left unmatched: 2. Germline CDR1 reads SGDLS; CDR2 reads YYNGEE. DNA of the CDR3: TGTGCCAGCAGCGTAGCGAGCGGGGGGCAAGAGACCCAGTACTTC. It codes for CASSVASGGQETQYF.

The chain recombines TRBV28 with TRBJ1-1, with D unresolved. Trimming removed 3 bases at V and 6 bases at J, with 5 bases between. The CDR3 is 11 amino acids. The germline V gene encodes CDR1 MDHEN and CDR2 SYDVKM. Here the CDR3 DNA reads TGTGCCAGCAGTTTCGTGGCTGAAGCTTTCTTT. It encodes CASSFVAEAFF.

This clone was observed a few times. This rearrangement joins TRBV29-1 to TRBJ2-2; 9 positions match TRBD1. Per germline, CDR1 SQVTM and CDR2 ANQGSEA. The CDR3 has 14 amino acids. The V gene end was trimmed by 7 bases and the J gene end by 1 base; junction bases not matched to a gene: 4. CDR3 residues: CSAVTGGNTGELFF. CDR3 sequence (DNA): TGCAGCGCTGTGACAGGGGGGAACACCGGGGAGCTGTTTTTT.

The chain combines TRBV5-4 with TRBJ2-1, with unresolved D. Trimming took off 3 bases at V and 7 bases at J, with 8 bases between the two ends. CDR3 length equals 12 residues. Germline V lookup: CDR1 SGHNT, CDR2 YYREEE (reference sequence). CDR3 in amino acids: CASSSGKNEQFF. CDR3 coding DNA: TGTGCCAGCAGCTCAGGCAAGAATGAGCAGTTCTTC.

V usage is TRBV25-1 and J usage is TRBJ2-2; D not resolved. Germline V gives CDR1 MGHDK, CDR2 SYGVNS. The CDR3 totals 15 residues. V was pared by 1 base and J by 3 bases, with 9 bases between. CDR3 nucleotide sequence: TGTGCCAGCAGTGAATTTGGACGAGACACCGGGGAGCTGTTTTTT. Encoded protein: CASSEFGRDTGELFF.

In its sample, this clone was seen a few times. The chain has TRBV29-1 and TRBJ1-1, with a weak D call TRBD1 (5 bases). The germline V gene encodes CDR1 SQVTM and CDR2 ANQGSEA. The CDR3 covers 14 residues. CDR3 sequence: CTAVTGGTNTEAFF. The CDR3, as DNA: TGCACCGCTGTGACCGGGGGTACGAACACTGAAGCTTTCTTT.

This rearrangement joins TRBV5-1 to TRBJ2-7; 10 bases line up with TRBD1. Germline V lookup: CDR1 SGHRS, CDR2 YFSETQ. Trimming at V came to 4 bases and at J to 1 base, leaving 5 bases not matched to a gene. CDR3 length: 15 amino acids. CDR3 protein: CASSAWDRGSYEQYF. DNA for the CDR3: TGCGCCAGCAGCGCCTGGGACAGGGGATCCTACGAGCAGTACTTC.

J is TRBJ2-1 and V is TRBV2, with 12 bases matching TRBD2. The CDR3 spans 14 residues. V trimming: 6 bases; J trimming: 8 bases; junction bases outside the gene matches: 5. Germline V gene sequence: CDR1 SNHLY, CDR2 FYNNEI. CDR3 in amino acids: CASSPSGGAYEQFF. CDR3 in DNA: TGTGCCAGCAGCCCTAGCGGGGGGGCCTATGAGCAGTTCTTC.

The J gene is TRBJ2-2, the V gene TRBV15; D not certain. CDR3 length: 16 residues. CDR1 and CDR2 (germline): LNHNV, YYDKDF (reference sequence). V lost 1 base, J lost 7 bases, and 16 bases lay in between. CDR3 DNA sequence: TGTGCCACCAGCAGAGGCTTCGAAGATAGCCGCGGGGAGCTGTTTTTT. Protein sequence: CATSRGFEDSRGELFF.

CDR3 amino acids: CSVEGAEAGAFF. The CDR3 DNA reads TGCAGCGTTGAAGGGGCCGAGGCGGGAGCTTTCTTT. This sequence joins TRBV29-1 and TRBJ1-1; D is uncertain. In germline, CDR1 is SQVTM, CDR2 ANQGSEA. V dropped 1 base and J dropped 10 bases, with 13 bases sitting between them. The CDR3 has 12 residues. Filled out from reference TRBV29-1 and TRBJ1-1, the complete variable domain reads SAVISQKPSRDICQRGTSLTIQCQVDSQVTMMFWYRQQPGQSLTLIATANQGSEATYESGFVIDKFPISRPNLTFSTLTVSNMSPEDSSIYLCSVEGAEAGAFFGQGTRLTVV.

CDR3 loop: CSAGSTEAFF. CDR3 nucleotide sequence: TGCAGCGCCGGTTCTACTGAAGCTTTCTTT. This chain connects TRBV29-1 to TRBJ1-1, with D hard to call. V dropped 7 bases and J dropped 5 bases, with 8 bases sitting between them. CDR1 SQVTM and CDR2 ANQGSEA come from the germline V gene. The CDR3 totals 10 residues.

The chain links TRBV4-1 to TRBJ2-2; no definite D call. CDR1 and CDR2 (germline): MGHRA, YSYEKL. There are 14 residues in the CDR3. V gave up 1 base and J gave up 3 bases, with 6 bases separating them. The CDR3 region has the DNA TGCGCCAGCAGCCAAGGGACGGACACCGGGGAGCTGTTTTTT. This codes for CASSQGTDTGELFF.

DNA of the CDR3: TGCGCCAGCAGCCAAGACAGCGGTCCCGGGGAGCTGTTTTTT. The encoded protein is CASSQDSGPGELFF. The rearrangement joins TRBV4-1 to TRBJ2-2, with a possible D match to TRBD2 (5 bases). The CDR3 length is 14 residues. The V end was cut by 0 bases, the J end by 6 bases, with 8 bases between. CDR1 and CDR2 (germline): MGHRA, YSYEKL.